The clone carrying this TCR beta chain was picked up many times. The antigen is unknown. The sample belongs to a study of beta chain features in type 1 diabetes. The wider study: Healthy donors and patients had similar age, gender and cell yields.

The V end lost 5 bases, the J end lost 10 bases, and 22 bases lay between the germline ends. Germline V gives CDR1 SGHRS, CDR2 YFSETQ. This CDR3 has 15 amino acids. The isolated RNA, all of it, was reverse transcribed, so expressed TCRB transcripts were what got sequenced. TCRdb's copy holds only in-frame clones and misses some; the assay was immunoSEQ multiplex PCR. The sample carries about 240,000 clones, 27% recorded once. General observations from the study: Within each of all four CD4+ subsets, Type 1 diabetes patients had TCRB CDR3s that were moderately but significantly shorter.

This chain connects TRBV5-1 to TRBJ2-1, with D tentatively TRBD1 (6 bases). Specimen: central memory CD4+ T cells from blood. The TCR comes from a man younger than 40 in good health. CDR3 in amino acids: CASRKGSQGSLEQFF. The DNA of the CDR3 is TGCGCCAGCAGAAAAGGAAGTCAGGGGTCCCTGGAGCAGTTCTTC.